The clone carrying this T cell receptor (beta chain) was seen at least ten times. Its antigen is unknown. Trimming cost V 4 bases and J 1 base; bases outside gene matches: 7. CDR3 length equals 17 residues. Germline CDR1 and CDR2: MDHEN and SYDVKM. What was amplified from RNA transcripts were TCR beta CDR3 regions. TCR CDR3 regions were first amplified by RT-PCR with HTBI primers. TCRdb reprocessed the multiplex PCR reads via MiXCR and lists one record per CDR3 protein. The table shows 450,000 to 650,000 distinct CDR3 sequences, with less than 25% occurring only once. The record originates from a study of T cells in Graves' hyperthyroidism and ophthalmopathy. Uncontrolled infection, other autoimmune disease, pregnancy or lactation barred patients from enrollment. On the basis of clinical symptoms, serum thyroxine and TRAb, thyroid ultrasound and orbital computed tomography, diagnoses were made. PBMCs came from more than 9 ml fresh peripheral blood.

Study-wide results and limits: Blood samples included most of the expanded thyroid clonotypes exceeding 0.001.

The chain recombines TRBV28 with TRBJ2-2; 9 nucleotides match TRBD1. This clonotype originated in a man aged 18 to 35 with Graves' hyperthyroidism. Sequencing used blood. The CDR3 sequence: CASSSVRTGVNTGELFF. The CDR3 bases are TGTGCCAGCAGTTCCGTCAGGACAGGGGTGAACACCGGGGAGCTGTTTTTT. The entire variable domain, with the rest obtained from reference TRBV28 and TRBJ2-2, is as follows: DVKVTQSSRYLVKRTGEKVFLECVQDMDHENMFWYRQDPGLGLRLIYFSYDVKMKEKGDIPEGYSVSREKKERFSLILESASTNQTSMYLCASSSVRTGVNTGELFFGEGSRLTVL.